The rows below give T cell receptor beta chains drawn from one sample of a study of control samples from healthy donors and cancer patients. TCRdb's copy holds only in-frame clones and misses some; the assay was immunoSEQ multiplex PCR. Seen here are approximately 160,000 clones, about 93% observed once, and the top ten hold 4.1%. The specimen sequenced was blood. The source is a woman aged 55 to 70 in good health. Both conserved end residues are part of each CDR3. Each record gives: J gene, clone size, D gene, V gene, CDR3 DNA, CDR3 protein. A D gene is named only where the DNA matches it firmly. Size is stated for part of the rows, as once, few or many counts, or as a class when the clone is expanded.

j_call: TRBJ2-1; clone_size: .; d_call: TRBD2; v_call: TRBV9; cdr3_nt: TGTGCCAGCAGCGTAGGGTCTCTAGCGGGGGGCTACGGTGAGCAGTTCTTC; cdr3_aa: CASSVGSLAGGYGEQFF
j_call: TRBJ2-3; clone_size: .; d_call: .; v_call: TRBV7-2; cdr3_nt: TGTGCCAGCAGCTCGGGCCGGGGCACAGATACGCAGTATTTT; cdr3_aa: CASSSGRGTDTQYF
j_call: TRBJ1-1; clone_size: once; d_call: .; v_call: TRBV15; cdr3_nt: TGTGCCACCAGCAGAGATGGGCCCGGCAACACTGAAGCTTTCTTT; cdr3_aa: CATSRDGPGNTEAFF
j_call: TRBJ1-5; clone_size: .; d_call: .; v_call: TRBV5-8; cdr3_nt: TGTGCCAGCAGCGGACACCTCAATCAGCCCCAGCATTTT; cdr3_aa: CASSGHLNQPQHF
j_call: TRBJ2-7; clone_size: .; d_call: .; v_call: TRBV5-6; cdr3_nt: TGTGCCAGCAGCCGTTGGATTGGCTACGAGCAGTACTTC; cdr3_aa: CASSRWIGYEQYF
j_call: TRBJ1-6; clone_size: .; d_call: .; v_call: TRBV27; cdr3_nt: TGTGCCAGCAGTTTCGGCAGGGAAGGCTATAATTCACCCCTCCACTTT; cdr3_aa: CASSFGREGYNSPLHF
j_call: TRBJ2-5; clone_size: .; d_call: TRBD1; v_call: TRBV30; cdr3_nt: TGTGCCTTACAGGGGGCTGGGGAGACCCAGTACTTC; cdr3_aa: CALQGAGETQYF
j_call: TRBJ2-3; clone_size: .; d_call: .; v_call: TRBV5-6; cdr3_nt: TGTGCCAGCAGCTTGGGTTCGCGCGATACGCAGTATTTT; cdr3_aa: CASSLGSRDTQYF
j_call: TRBJ1-6; clone_size: .; d_call: .; v_call: TRBV2; cdr3_nt: TGTGCCAGCAGTGAGCAACCAGACGTTTCACCCCTCCACTTT; cdr3_aa: CASSEQPDVSPLHF
j_call: TRBJ1-1; clone_size: .; d_call: .; v_call: TRBV5-1; cdr3_nt: TGCGCCAGCAGTCAGGGGAGCGGCACTGAAGCTTTCTTT; cdr3_aa: CASSQGSGTEAFF
j_call: TRBJ1-2; clone_size: .; d_call: .; v_call: TRBV4-3; cdr3_nt: TGCGCCAGCAGCCCTCGACAGTACTATGGCTACACCTTC; cdr3_aa: CASSPRQYYGYTF
j_call: TRBJ1-3; clone_size: .; d_call: .; v_call: TRBV6-5; cdr3_nt: TGTGCCAGCAGGCGCGGCTCTGGAAACACCATATATTTT; cdr3_aa: CASRRGSGNTIYF
j_call: TRBJ2-5; clone_size: .; d_call: .; v_call: TRBV5-4; cdr3_nt: TGTGCCAGCAGCCCCCGACTAGTTGGGACCCAGTACTTC; cdr3_aa: CASSPRLVGTQYF
j_call: TRBJ1-2; clone_size: .; d_call: .; v_call: TRBV21-1; cdr3_nt: TGTGCCAGCAGCAAAACGAGCGGGCAGGGACCTAATGGCTACACCTTC; cdr3_aa: CASSKTSGQGPNGYTF
j_call: TRBJ1-1; clone_size: few; d_call: TRBD1; v_call: TRBV25-1; cdr3_nt: TGTGCCAGCAGTGAAGTGACAGGGGTGAACACTGAAGCTTTCTTT; cdr3_aa: CASSEVTGVNTEAFF
j_call: TRBJ1-2; clone_size: .; d_call: .; v_call: TRBV5-6; cdr3_nt: TGTGCCAGCAGCTTGTCTCGCTGGGAGTCTTATGGCTACACCTTC; cdr3_aa: CASSLSRWESYGYTF
j_call: TRBJ1-4; clone_size: once; d_call: .; v_call: TRBV2; cdr3_nt: TGTGCCAGTAGGAGGGATGAAAAACTGTTTTTT; cdr3_aa: CASRRDEKLFF
j_call: TRBJ1-2; clone_size: .; d_call: .; v_call: TRBV7-9; cdr3_nt: TGTGCCAGCAGCCCCGTCGGGTTCTATGGCTACACCTTC; cdr3_aa: CASSPVGFYGYTF
j_call: TRBJ2-1; clone_size: .; d_call: TRBD2; v_call: TRBV6-5; cdr3_nt: TGTGCCAGCACCGCCGGGACTAGCGGGGGCAATGAGCAGTTCTTC; cdr3_aa: CASTAGTSGGNEQFF
j_call: TRBJ2-4; clone_size: .; d_call: .; v_call: TRBV5-6; cdr3_nt: TGTGCCAGCAGCTTGGGGGGATTGTATGACATTCAGTACTTC; cdr3_aa: CASSLGGLYDIQYF
j_call: TRBJ1-5; clone_size: .; d_call: .; v_call: TRBV5-6; cdr3_nt: TGTGCCAGCAGCTTGTACGGGAGGAGCAATCAGCCCCAGCATTTT; cdr3_aa: CASSLYGRSNQPQHF
j_call: TRBJ1-6; clone_size: .; d_call: TRBD1; v_call: TRBV5-1; cdr3_nt: TGCGCCAGCAGCTTGGATTCAGGGGGCAGATCACCCCTCCACTTT; cdr3_aa: CASSLDSGGRSPLHF
j_call: TRBJ2-2; clone_size: .; d_call: TRBD2; v_call: TRBV3-1/TRBV3-2; cdr3_nt: TGTGCCAGCAGGGAACTAGCGGTTCACGGGGAGCTGTTTTTT; cdr3_aa: CASRELAVHGELFF
j_call: TRBJ2-7; clone_size: once; d_call: .; v_call: TRBV11-3; cdr3_nt: TGTGCCAGCAGCTTAGAAGGGGACGCAGCGCAGTACTTC; cdr3_aa: CASSLEGDAAQYF
j_call: TRBJ2-3; clone_size: .; d_call: TRBD2; v_call: TRBV24-1; cdr3_nt: TGTGCCACCAGTGATCCCGGAGCGGGGGGCACAGATACGCAGTATTTT; cdr3_aa: CATSDPGAGGTDTQYF
j_call: TRBJ2-5; clone_size: once; d_call: .; v_call: TRBV5-5; cdr3_nt: TGTGCCAGCAGCTTCGGCCACCAAGAGACCCAGTACTTC; cdr3_aa: CASSFGHQETQYF